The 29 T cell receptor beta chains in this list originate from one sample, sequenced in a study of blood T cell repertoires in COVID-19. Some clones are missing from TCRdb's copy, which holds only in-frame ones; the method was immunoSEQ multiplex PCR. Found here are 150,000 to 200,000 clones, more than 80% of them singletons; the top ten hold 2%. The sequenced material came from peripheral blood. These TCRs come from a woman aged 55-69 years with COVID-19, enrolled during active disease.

The CDR3 sequence is CASSQEGGGYGYTF. The CDR3 nucleotides are TGTGCCAGCAGCCAAGAGGGGGGGGGCTATGGCTACACCTTC. V is TRBV27 and J is TRBJ1-2, with D maybe TRBD1 (6 bases). Germline V gene sequence: CDR1 MNHEY, CDR2 SMNVEV (reference sequence). The CDR3 loop spans 14 amino acids. The ends were cut back, 6 bases at V and 4 bases at J, with 15 bases in the middle.

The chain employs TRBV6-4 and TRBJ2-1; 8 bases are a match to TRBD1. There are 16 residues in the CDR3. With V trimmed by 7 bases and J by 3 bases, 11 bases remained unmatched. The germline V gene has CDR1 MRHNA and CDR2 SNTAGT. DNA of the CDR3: TGTGCCAGCATGGCCCAGGGGGCGCGGATCTACAATGAGCAGTTCTTC. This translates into CASMAQGARIYNEQFF.

The chain's CDR3 is CASSLAGASEQFF. The CDR3 nucleotides read TGTGCCAGCAGCTTGGCGGGAGCCTCTGAGCAGTTCTTC. The rearrangement uses TRBV5-6 and TRBJ2-1; the D gene is possibly TRBD2 (6 bases). Germline V gene data show CDR1 as SGHDT and CDR2 as YYEEEE. CDR3 length: 13 residues. V lost 0 bases and J 9 bases, leaving 10 bases between the germline ends.

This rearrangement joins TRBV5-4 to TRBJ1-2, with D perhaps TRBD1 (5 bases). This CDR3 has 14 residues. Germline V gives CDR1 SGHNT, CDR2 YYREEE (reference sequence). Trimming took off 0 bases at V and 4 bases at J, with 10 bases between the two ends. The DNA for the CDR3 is TGTGCCAGCAGCTTGGGGCCCGGGGGCTATGGCTACACCTTC. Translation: CASSLGPGGYGYTF. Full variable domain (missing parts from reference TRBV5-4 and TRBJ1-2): ETGVTQSPTHLIKTRGQQVTLRCSSQSGHNTVSWYQQALGQGPQFIFQYYREEENGRGNFPPRFSGLQFPNYSSELNVNALELDDSALYLCASSLGPGGYGYTFGSGTRLTVV.

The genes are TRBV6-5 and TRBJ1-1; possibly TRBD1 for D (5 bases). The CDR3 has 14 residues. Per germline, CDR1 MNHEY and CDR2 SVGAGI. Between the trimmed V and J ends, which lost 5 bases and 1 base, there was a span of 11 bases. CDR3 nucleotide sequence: TGTGCCAGCAGTACCTCGACAGAGAACACTGAAGCTTTCTTT. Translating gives CASSTSTENTEAFF.

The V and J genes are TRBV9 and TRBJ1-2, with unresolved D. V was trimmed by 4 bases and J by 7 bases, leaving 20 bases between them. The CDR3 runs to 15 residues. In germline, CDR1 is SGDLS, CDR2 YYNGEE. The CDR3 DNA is TGTGCCAGCAGCCGAATCGAGACAACGTCGGTTGGCTACACCTTC. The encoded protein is CASSRIETTSVGYTF.

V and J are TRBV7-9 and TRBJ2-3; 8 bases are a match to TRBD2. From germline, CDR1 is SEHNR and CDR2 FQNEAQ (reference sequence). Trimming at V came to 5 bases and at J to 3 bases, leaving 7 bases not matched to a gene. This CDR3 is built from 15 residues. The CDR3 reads CASSRSSGYTDTQYF. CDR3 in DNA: TGTGCCAGCAGCCGTTCTAGCGGGTATACAGATACGCAGTATTTT.

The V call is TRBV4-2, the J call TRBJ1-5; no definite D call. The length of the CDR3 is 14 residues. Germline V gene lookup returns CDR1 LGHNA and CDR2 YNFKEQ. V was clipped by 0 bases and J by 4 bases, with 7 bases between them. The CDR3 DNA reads TGTGCCAGCAGCCAAGAGGTTGAGAATCAGCCCCAGCATTTT. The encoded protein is CASSQEVENQPQHF.

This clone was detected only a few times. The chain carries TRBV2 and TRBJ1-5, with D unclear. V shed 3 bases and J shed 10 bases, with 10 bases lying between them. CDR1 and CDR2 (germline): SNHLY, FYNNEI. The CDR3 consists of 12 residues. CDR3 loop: CASSDIRGPQHF. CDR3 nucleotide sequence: TGTGCCAGCAGTGATATTCGAGGTCCCCAGCATTTT.

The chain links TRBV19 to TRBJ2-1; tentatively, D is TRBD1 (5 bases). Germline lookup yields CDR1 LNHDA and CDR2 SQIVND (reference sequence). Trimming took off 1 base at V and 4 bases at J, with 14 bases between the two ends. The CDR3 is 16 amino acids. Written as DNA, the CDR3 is TGTGCCAGTAGTATAGGTTCCTTGACAGAGTACAATGAGCAGTTCTTC. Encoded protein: CASSIGSLTEYNEQFF. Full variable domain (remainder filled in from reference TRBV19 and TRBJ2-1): DGGITQSPKYLFRKEGQNVTLSCEQNLNHDAMYWYRQDPGQGLRLIYYSQIVNDFQKGDIAEGYSVSREKKESFPLTVTSAQKNPTAFYLCASSIGSLTEYNEQFFGPGTRLTVL.

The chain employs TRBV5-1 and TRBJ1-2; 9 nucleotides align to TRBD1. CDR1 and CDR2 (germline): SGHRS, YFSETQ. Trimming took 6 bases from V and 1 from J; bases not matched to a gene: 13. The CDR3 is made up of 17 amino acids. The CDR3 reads CASTPGTGLLSNYGYTF. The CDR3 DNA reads TGCGCCAGCACTCCCGGGACAGGGTTATTAAGTAACTATGGCTACACCTTC. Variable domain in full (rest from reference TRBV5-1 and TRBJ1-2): KAGVTQTPRYLIKTRGQQVTLSCSPISGHRSVSWYQQTPGQGLQFLFEYFSETQRNKGNFPGRFSGRQFSNSRSEMNVSTLELGDSALYLCASTPGTGLLSNYGYTFGSGTRLTVV.

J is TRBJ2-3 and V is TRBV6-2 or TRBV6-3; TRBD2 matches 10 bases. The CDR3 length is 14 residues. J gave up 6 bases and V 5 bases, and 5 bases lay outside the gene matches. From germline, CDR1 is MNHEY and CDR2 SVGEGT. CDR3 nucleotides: TGTGCCAGCAGTAGCGGGGGGGCTCCCGATACGCAGTATTTT. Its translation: CASSSGGAPDTQYF.

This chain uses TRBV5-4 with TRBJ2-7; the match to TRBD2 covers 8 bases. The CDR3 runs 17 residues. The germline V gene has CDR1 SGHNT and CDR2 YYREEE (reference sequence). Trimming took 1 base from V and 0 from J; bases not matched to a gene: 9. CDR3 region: CASSLSPAGVLSYEQYF. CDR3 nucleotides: TGTGCCAGCAGCTTGTCCCCAGCGGGGGTCCTCTCCTACGAGCAGTACTTC. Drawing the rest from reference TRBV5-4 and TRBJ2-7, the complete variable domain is ETGVTQSPTHLIKTRGQQVTLRCSSQSGHNTVSWYQQALGQGPQFIFQYYREEENGRGNFPPRFSGLQFPNYSSELNVNALELDDSALYLCASSLSPAGVLSYEQYFGPGTRLTVT.

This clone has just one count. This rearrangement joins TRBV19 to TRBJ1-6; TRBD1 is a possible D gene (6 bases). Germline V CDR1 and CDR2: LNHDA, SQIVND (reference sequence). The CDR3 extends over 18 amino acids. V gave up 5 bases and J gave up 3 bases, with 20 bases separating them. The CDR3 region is CASSPDEAGVVYNSPLHF. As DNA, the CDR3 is TGTGCCAGTAGTCCGGACGAGGCAGGGGTTGTCTATAATTCACCCCTCCACTTT.

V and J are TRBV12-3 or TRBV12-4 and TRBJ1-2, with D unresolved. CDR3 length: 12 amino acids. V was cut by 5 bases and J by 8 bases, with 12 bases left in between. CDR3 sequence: CASSAQTSGYTF. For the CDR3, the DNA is TGTGCCAGCAGTGCACAAACGTCAGGCTACACCTTC.

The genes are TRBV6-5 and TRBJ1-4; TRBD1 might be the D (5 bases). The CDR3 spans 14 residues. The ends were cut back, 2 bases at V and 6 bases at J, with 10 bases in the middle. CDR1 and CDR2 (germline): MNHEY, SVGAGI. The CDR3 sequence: CASSYGSGYEKLFF. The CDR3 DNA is TGTGCCAGCAGTTACGGTTCAGGGTATGAAAAACTGTTTTTT.

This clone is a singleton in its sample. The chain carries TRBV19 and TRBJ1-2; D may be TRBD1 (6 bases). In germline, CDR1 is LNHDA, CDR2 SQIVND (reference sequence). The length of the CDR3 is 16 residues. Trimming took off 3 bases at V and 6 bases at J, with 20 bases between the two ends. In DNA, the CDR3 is TGTGCCAGTAGTATCTTCGGCCACAGGGTGGACCATGGCTACACCTTC. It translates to CASSIFGHRVDHGYTF.

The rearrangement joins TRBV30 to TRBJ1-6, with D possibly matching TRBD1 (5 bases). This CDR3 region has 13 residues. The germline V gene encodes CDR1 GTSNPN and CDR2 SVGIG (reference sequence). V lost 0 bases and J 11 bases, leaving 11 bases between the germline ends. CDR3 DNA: TGTGCCTGGAGTGTACAGGTCGGCCCACCCCTCCACTTT. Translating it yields CAWSVQVGPPLHF.

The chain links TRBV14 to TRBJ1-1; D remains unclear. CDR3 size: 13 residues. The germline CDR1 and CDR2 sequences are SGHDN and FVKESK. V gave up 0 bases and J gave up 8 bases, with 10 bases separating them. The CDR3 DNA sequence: TGTGCCAGCAGCCAAGAGGGTGTCAGGGAAGCTTTCTTT. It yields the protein CASSQEGVREAFF.

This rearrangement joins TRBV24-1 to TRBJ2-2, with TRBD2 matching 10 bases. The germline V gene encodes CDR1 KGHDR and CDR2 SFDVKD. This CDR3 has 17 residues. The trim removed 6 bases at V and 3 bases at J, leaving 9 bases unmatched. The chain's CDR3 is CATSRGVTSGHTGELFF. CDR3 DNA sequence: TGTGCCACCAGTCGGGGGGTGACTAGCGGGCACACCGGGGAGCTGTTTTTT.

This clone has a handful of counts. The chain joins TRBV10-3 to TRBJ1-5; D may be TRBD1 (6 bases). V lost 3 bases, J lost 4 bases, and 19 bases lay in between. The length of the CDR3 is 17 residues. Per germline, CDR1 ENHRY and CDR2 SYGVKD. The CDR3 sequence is CAISEEIGQGSNQPQHF. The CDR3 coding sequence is TGTGCCATCAGTGAAGAAATAGGGCAGGGGAGTAATCAGCCCCAGCATTTT.

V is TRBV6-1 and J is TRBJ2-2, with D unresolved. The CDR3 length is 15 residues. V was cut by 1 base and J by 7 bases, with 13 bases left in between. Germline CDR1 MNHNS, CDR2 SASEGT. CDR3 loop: CASSEGPGISGELFF. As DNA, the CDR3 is TGTGCCAGCAGTGAAGGCCCAGGAATAAGCGGGGAGCTGTTTTTT.

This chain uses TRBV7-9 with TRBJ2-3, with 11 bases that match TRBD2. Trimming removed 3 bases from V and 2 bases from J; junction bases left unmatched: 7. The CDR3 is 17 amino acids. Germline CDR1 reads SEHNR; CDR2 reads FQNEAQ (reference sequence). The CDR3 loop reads CASSLDLAGGYTDTQYF. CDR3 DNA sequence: TGTGCCAGCAGCTTGGATCTAGCGGGGGGCTACACAGATACGCAGTATTTT.

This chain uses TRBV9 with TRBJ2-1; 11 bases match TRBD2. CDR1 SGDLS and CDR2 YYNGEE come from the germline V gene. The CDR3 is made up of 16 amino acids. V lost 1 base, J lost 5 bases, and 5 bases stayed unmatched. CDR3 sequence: CASSVQASGGNNEQFF. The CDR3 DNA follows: TGTGCCAGCAGCGTACAGGCTAGCGGGGGGAACAATGAGCAGTTCTTC.

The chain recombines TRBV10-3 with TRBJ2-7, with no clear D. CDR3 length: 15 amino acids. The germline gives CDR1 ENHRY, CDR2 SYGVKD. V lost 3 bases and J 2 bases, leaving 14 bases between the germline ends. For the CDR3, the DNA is TGTGCCATCAGTGATCTTGTGACCAGCGCCTACGAGCAGTACTTC. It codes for CAISDLVTSAYEQYF.

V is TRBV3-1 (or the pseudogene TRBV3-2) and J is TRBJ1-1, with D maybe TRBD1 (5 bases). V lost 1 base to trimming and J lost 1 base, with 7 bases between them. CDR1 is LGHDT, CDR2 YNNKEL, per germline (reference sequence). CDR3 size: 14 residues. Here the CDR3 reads CASSQGQPNTEAFF. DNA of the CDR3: TGTGCCAGCAGCCAAGGACAGCCGAACACTGAAGCTTTCTTT.

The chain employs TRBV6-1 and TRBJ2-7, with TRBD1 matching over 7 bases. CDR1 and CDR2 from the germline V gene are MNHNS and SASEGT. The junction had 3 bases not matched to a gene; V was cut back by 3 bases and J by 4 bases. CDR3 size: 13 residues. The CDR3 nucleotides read TGTGCCAGCAGTGAGACAGGGTTTTACGAGCAGTACTTC. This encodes CASSETGFYEQYF.

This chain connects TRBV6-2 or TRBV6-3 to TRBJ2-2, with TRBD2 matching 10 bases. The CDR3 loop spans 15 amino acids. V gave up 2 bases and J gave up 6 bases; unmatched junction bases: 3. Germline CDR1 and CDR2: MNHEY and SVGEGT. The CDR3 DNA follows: TGTGCCAGCAGTTACCAGCGGGGGGGATCCGGGGAGCTGTTTTTT. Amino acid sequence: CASSYQRGGSGELFF.

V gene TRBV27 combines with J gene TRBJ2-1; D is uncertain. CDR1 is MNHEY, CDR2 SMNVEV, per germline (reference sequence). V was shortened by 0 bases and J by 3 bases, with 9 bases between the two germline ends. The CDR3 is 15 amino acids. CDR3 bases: TGTGCCAGCAGTTTATCGATCTCCAGCTACAATGAGCAGTTCTTC. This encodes CASSLSISSYNEQFF.